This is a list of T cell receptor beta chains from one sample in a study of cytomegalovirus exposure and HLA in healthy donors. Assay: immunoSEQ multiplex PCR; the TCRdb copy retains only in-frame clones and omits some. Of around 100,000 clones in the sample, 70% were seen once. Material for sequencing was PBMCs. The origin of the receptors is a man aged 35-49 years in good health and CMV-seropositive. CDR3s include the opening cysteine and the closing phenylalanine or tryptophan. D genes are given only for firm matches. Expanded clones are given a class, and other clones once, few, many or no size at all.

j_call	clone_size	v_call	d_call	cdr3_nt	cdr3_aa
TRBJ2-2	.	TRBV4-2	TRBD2	TGTGCCAGCAGCCCCCGAGTAGCGGGAGTGCAAGGCACCGGGGAGCTGTTTTTT	CASSPRVAGVQGTGELFF
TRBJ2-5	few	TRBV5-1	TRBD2	TGCGCCAGCAGCTTGATCAGCGGGACGAGAGAGACCCAGTACTTC	CASSLISGTRETQYF
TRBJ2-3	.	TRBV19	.	TGTGCCAGTAGGGGGGGAGTCTATACGCAGTATTTT	CASRGGVYTQYF
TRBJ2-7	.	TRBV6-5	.	TGTGCCAGCAGTTACTCGACGGGGGCCTACGAGCAGTACTTC	CASSYSTGAYEQYF
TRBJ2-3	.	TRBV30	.	TGTGCCTGGAGCCTCCGGACTGATGGAGTGGATACGCAGTATTTT	CAWSLRTDGVDTQYF
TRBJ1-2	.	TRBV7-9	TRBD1	TGTGCCAGCACCGTGACAGGGGACTATGGCTACACCTTC	CASTVTGDYGYTF
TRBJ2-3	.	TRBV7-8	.	TGTGCCAGCAGCAAAACCCCTAGTGCGACAGATACGCAGTATTTT	CASSKTPSATDTQYF
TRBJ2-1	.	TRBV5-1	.	TGCGCCAGCACGCGGCTCACCCACAATGAGCAGTTCTTC	CASTRLTHNEQFF
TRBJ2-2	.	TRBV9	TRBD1	TGTGCCAGCGGCGTACAGGGGGGCGACACCGGGGAGCTGTTTTTT	CASGVQGGDTGELFF
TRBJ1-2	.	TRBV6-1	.	TGTGCCAGCAGTGAAGAGAGCTGGGTTCCCAAGGGGTATGGCTACACCTTC	CASSEESWVPKGYGYTF
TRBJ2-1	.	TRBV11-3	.	TGTGCCAGCAGCTTAGGCGGGATCATCAATGAGCAGTTCTTC	CASSLGGIINEQFF
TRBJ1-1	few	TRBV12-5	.	TGTGCTAGTGGTTTGGCAGTAACAGGGTCATTCGAAGCTTTCTTT	CASGLAVTGSFEAFF
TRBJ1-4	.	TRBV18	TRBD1	TGTGCCAGCTCACCACAGGGGGCTAAAGAAAAACTGTTTTTT	CASSPQGAKEKLFF
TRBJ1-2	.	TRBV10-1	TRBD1	TGCGCCAGCAGTCTCGACAGGGGGAATGGCTACACCTTC	CASSLDRGNGYTF
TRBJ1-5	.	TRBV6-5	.	TGTGCCAGCAGTTACTCGAATCCAGGGCTAGGGCCCCAGCATTTT	CASSYSNPGLGPQHF
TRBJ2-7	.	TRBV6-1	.	TGTGCCAGCAGTGAAGGGTTGAAGCTCCTCTACGAGCAGTACTTC	CASSEGLKLLYEQYF
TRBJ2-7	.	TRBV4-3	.	TGCGCCAGCAGCCAAGCGTTCCCCGACAGGTCCTACGAGCAGTACTTC	CASSQAFPDRSYEQYF
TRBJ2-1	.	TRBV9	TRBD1	TGTGCCAGCAACAGAGCACGGACAGGGGGCAATGAGCAGTTCTTC	CASNRARTGGNEQFF
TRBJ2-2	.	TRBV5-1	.	TGCGCCAGCAGCTTGGTAGGGGTCGACACCGGGGAGCTGTTTTTT	CASSLVGVDTGELFF
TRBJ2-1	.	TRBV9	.	TGTGCCAGCAGCGTAAGCTGGGGGCAGGATAATGAGCAGTTCTTC	CASSVSWGQDNEQFF
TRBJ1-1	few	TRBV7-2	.	TGTGCCAGCAGCTTCAACAGCTTGAACACTGAAGCTTTCTTT	CASSFNSLNTEAFF
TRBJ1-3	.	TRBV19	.	TGTGCCAGTAGTGGCCCCCGGGACTTCCGCTCTGGAAACACCATATATTTT	CASSGPRDFRSGNTIYF
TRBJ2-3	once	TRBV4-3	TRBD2	TGCGCCAGCAGCCAAGATCTAGCGGGAGCTGGCCGGGATGAAGATACGCAGTATTTT	CASSQDLAGAGRDEDTQYF
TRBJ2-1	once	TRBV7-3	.	TGTGCCAGCAGCGATCTAGATACTGAGCAGTTCTTC	CASSDLDTEQFF
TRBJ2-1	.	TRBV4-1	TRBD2	TGCGCCAGCAGCCAAGAGGGACTAGCGCGTAATGAGCAGTTCTTC	CASSQEGLARNEQFF
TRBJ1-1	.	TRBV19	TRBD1	TGTGTCAGTAGTAGGGGACAGACTCAAATGAACACTGAAGCTTTCTTT	CVSSRGQTQMNTEAFF